Listed below are T cell receptor beta chains from one sample, sequenced in a study of Graves' ophthalmopathy and Graves' hyperthyroidism. TCRdb re-called the multiplex PCR reads with MiXCR, one entry per CDR3 protein. The sample yields about 400,000 distinct CDR3 sequences, 15% to 20% seen once. Input material: peripheral blood. Receptors were obtained from a woman between 18 and 30 years old with Graves' ophthalmopathy. Both conserved end residues are part of each CDR3. D genes are given only for firm matches. Rows give clone size only sometimes, using once, few, many, or a class for an expanded clone.

v_call: TRBV29-1
clone_size: many
d_call: TRBD1
j_call: TRBJ2-2
cdr3_aa: CSVDTSTRTGVTGELFF
cdr3_nt: TGCAGCGTTGACACCAGTACCAGGACAGGGGTAACCGGGGAGCTGTTTTTT

v_call: TRBV20-1
clone_size: many
d_call: .
j_call: TRBJ1-6
cdr3_aa: CSARTGTPSYNSPLHF
cdr3_nt: TGCAGTGCTAGGACCGGGACACCTTCCTATAATTCACCCCTCCACTTT

v_call: TRBV10-3
clone_size: many
d_call: TRBD2
j_call: TRBJ2-5
cdr3_aa: CAIRVGTTSGGETQYF
cdr3_nt: TGTGCCATCAGGGTTGGAACGACTAGCGGGGGAGAGACCCAGTACTTC

v_call: TRBV7-2
clone_size: .
d_call: .
j_call: TRBJ2-4
cdr3_aa: CASSLGGLKNIQYF
cdr3_nt: TGTGCCAGCAGCTTAGGGGGCCTCAAAAACATTCAGTACTTC

v_call: TRBV29-1
clone_size: many
d_call: .
j_call: TRBJ1-1
cdr3_aa: CSVVLRNTEAFF
cdr3_nt: TGCAGCGTTGTATTAAGGAACACTGAAGCTTTCTTT

v_call: TRBV7-3
clone_size: many
d_call: .
j_call: TRBJ2-2
cdr3_aa: CASSRGFNTGELFF
cdr3_nt: TGTGCCAGCAGTCGCGGTTTCAACACCGGGGAGCTGTTTTTT

v_call: TRBV7-2
clone_size: many
d_call: .
j_call: TRBJ1-5
cdr3_aa: CASSLQGVGGQPQHF
cdr3_nt: TGTGCCAGCAGCTTACAGGGAGTGGGAGGTCAGCCCCAGCATTTT

v_call: TRBV6-1
clone_size: .
d_call: TRBD1
j_call: TRBJ2-7
cdr3_aa: CASRRTGGGYEQYF
cdr3_nt: TGTGCCAGCAGACGGACAGGGGGCGGGTACGAGCAGTACTTC

v_call: TRBV6-2/TRBV6-3
clone_size: many
d_call: TRBD2
j_call: TRBJ2-4
cdr3_aa: CASRAGLAGVIQYF
cdr3_nt: TGTGCCAGCAGGGCCGGACTAGCGGGAGTAATTCAGTACTTC

v_call: TRBV11-3
clone_size: many
d_call: .
j_call: TRBJ1-1
cdr3_aa: CASSLGAGLSTEAFF
cdr3_nt: TGTGCCAGCAGCTTAGGAGCAGGCTTGAGCACTGAAGCTTTCTTT

v_call: TRBV19
clone_size: .
d_call: .
j_call: TRBJ2-7
cdr3_aa: CASSIRGSSYEQYF
cdr3_nt: TGTGCCAGTAGTATCCGCGGAAGCTCCTACGAGCAGTACTTC

v_call: TRBV4-3
clone_size: many
d_call: TRBD1
j_call: TRBJ2-5
cdr3_aa: CASSQAGTGQETQYF
cdr3_nt: TGCGCCAGCAGCCAAGCAGGGACAGGCCAAGAGACCCAGTACTTC

v_call: TRBV4-1
clone_size: .
d_call: TRBD1
j_call: TRBJ1-2
cdr3_aa: CASSPKGTDTYGYTF
cdr3_nt: TGCGCCAGCAGCCCGAAAGGGACAGATACTTATGGCTACACCTTC

v_call: TRBV30
clone_size: many
d_call: .
j_call: TRBJ1-1
cdr3_aa: CAWTGTEAFF
cdr3_nt: TGTGCCTGGACCGGCACTGAAGCTTTCTTT

v_call: TRBV7-2
clone_size: many
d_call: .
j_call: TRBJ2-7
cdr3_aa: CASSSSVRPYEQYF
cdr3_nt: TGTGCCAGCAGCTCCAGCGTCAGGCCCTACGAGCAGTACTTC

v_call: TRBV30
clone_size: many
d_call: .
j_call: TRBJ1-5
cdr3_aa: CAWSVGDSKHF
cdr3_nt: TGTGCCTGGAGCGTTGGCGATTCTAAGCATTTT

v_call: TRBV6-2/TRBV6-3
clone_size: many
d_call: .
j_call: TRBJ1-1
cdr3_aa: CASRSLFGNTEAFF
cdr3_nt: TGTGCCAGCAGAAGCCTTTTTGGGAACACTGAAGCTTTCTTT

v_call: TRBV11-3
clone_size: many
d_call: TRBD1
j_call: TRBJ2-7
cdr3_aa: CASSLDAGGTQQYF
cdr3_nt: TGTGCCAGCAGCTTAGATGCAGGGGGCACTCAGCAGTACTTC

v_call: TRBV10-2
clone_size: many
d_call: TRBD2
j_call: TRBJ2-7
cdr3_aa: CASSVRLAGGPNPHEQYF
cdr3_nt: TGCGCCAGCAGTGTCCGACTAGCGGGAGGGCCAAATCCCCACGAGCAGTACTTC

v_call: TRBV28
clone_size: .
d_call: .
j_call: TRBJ1-5
cdr3_aa: CASNRHTSNQPQHF
cdr3_nt: TGTGCCAGCAACCGACACACTAGCAATCAGCCCCAGCATTTT